These T cell receptor beta chains were read from a single sample in a study of blood T cell repertoires in COVID-19. The protocol was immunoSEQ multiplex PCR, while the TCRdb copy is restricted to in-frame clones and leaves out a portion. Here the sample spans around 280,000 clones, around 87% being singletons. Sequenced material: peripheral blood. Receptors were obtained from a man aged 65 to 79 with acute or convalescent COVID-19. Each CDR3 is given with its conserved first and last residue. Each record gives: D gene, clone size, J gene, V gene, CDR3 protein, CDR3 DNA. D genes are given only for firm matches. Where a row states a size, it is once, few, many or the class of an expanded clone; other rows omit it.

TRBD1,.,TRBJ1-3,TRBV5-5,CASSFQGVTGNTIYF,TGTGCCAGCAGCTTCCAGGGGGTTACCGGAAACACCATATATTTT
.,.,TRBJ1-2,TRBV3-1/TRBV3-2,CASSQAPQGYTF,TGTGCCAGCAGCCAAGCCCCCCAGGGCTACACCTTC
.,.,TRBJ2-6,TRBV30,CAWMGKGGTGAGANVLTF,TGTGCCTGGATGGGGAAAGGAGGCACGGGGGCTGGGGCCAACGTCCTGACTTTC
.,.,TRBJ2-2,TRBV4-3,CASSQDRGGELFF,TGCGCCAGCAGCCAAGATCGGGGCGGGGAGCTGTTTTTT
.,.,TRBJ1-3,TRBV27,CASSLDGISGNTIYF,TGTGCCAGCAGTCTCGACGGGATCTCTGGAAACACCATATATTTT
TRBD1,.,TRBJ2-5,TRBV2,CASNRQGSQETQYF,TGTGCCAGCAACCGACAGGGGTCCCAAGAGACCCAGTACTTC
.,.,TRBJ2-7,TRBV5-1,CASTSQGYEQYF,TGCGCCAGCACCTCTCAGGGATACGAGCAGTACTTC
TRBD2,once,TRBJ2-5,TRBV30,CAWVAGGQETQYF,TGTGCCTGGGTAGCGGGGGGCCAAGAGACCCAGTACTTC
TRBD2,.,TRBJ2-2,TRBV9,CASSAGTSGGRTNTGELFF,TGTGCCAGCAGCGCCGGGACTAGCGGGGGGCGAACGAACACCGGGGAGCTGTTTTTT
.,.,TRBJ2-3,TRBV7-7,CASSFRLLDTQYF,TGTGCCAGCAGCTTCCGACTATTAGATACGCAGTATTTT
.,few,TRBJ1-1,TRBV28,CASSVPGFGEAFF,TGTGCCAGCAGTGTACCGGGGTTTGGGGAAGCTTTCTTT
TRBD2,.,TRBJ2-3,TRBV27,CASSGLAGGEDTQYF,TGTGCCAGCAGCGGACTAGCGGGAGGGGAAGATACGCAGTATTTT
TRBD2,.,TRBJ2-5,TRBV19,CASRNRGGLAGIQETQYF,TGTGCCAGTAGGAATAGGGGAGGGCTAGCGGGAATACAAGAGACCCAGTACTTC
.,.,TRBJ2-3,TRBV2,CASRKSTGNGVQYF,TGTGCCAGCAGGAAATCTACAGGGAACGGGGTACAGTATTTT
TRBD1,.,TRBJ2-7,TRBV28,CASSLHGQGFYEQYF,TGTGCCAGCAGTTTACACGGACAGGGATTCTACGAGCAGTACTTC
.,once,TRBJ2-2,TRBV30,CAWSVDYGVTGELFF,TGTGCCTGGAGTGTAGACTACGGGGTCACCGGGGAGCTGTTTTTT
.,.,TRBJ2-3,TRBV7-9,CASSLVGSTDTQYF,TGTGCCAGCAGCTTAGTTGGCTCGACAGATACGCAGTATTTT
TRBD1,few,TRBJ2-7,TRBV5-3,CARSLGRGPYEQYF,TGTGCCAGAAGCTTGGGCAGGGGGCCTTACGAGCAGTACTTC
TRBD2,.,TRBJ2-2,TRBV19,CASSIATSATNTGELFF,TGTGCCAGTAGTATAGCCACTAGCGCTACGAACACCGGGGAGCTGTTTTTT
.,.,TRBJ2-7,TRBV5-5,CASSLAAGALGDEQYF,TGTGCCAGCAGCTTGGCCGCGGGGGCTTTAGGTGACGAGCAGTACTTC
TRBD1,.,TRBJ1-4,TRBV11-2,CASSFRRGRGEKLFF,TGTGCCAGCAGCTTCCGAAGGGGGCGCGGTGAAAAACTGTTTTTT
.,.,TRBJ1-5,TRBV10-3,CAISATGRNQPQHF,TGTGCCATCAGTGCGACAGGCCGAAATCAGCCCCAGCATTTT
.,few,TRBJ2-7,TRBV12-3/TRBV12-4,CASSLDQYEQYF,TGTGCCAGCAGTTTAGACCAGTACGAGCAGTACTTC
TRBD2,few,TRBJ2-2,TRBV11-2,CASSLGTSGRNTGELFF,TGTGCCAGCAGCCTAGGGACTAGCGGGAGGAACACCGGGGAGCTGTTTTTT
.,.,TRBJ2-7,TRBV5-1,CASSSQGAYEQYF,TGCGCCAGCAGTTCACAGGGTGCCTACGAGCAGTACTTC
.,.,TRBJ1-2,TRBV6-6,CASMPGQTFNYGYTF,TGTGCCAGCATGCCGGGACAAACATTTAACTATGGCTACACCTTC
TRBD2,.,TRBJ2-1,TRBV29-1,CSVERGGSPNALQFF,TGCAGCGTTGAAAGGGGCGGGAGCCCGAATGCTTTGCAGTTCTTC
.,.,TRBJ1-5,TRBV15,CATSRSENQPQHF,TGTGCCACCAGCAGGTCCGAGAATCAGCCCCAGCATTTT